These 27 T cell receptor beta chains share one sample of origin, sequenced in a study of early T cells in non-severe SARS-CoV-2 infection. Via MiXCR, TCRdb re-called the 5' RACE reads, giving one row per CDR3 protein. This table holds 65,000 to 85,000 distinct CDR3 sequences, 9.5% to 15% found once. Specimen: whole blood. The receptors shown here come from an adult who was a healthcare worker with PCR-confirmed SARS-CoV-2 infection or an uninfected control (not recorded which).

This clonotype was picked up many times. This chain uses TRBV7-9 with TRBJ1-2; weak D call: TRBD1 (6 bases). V lost 5 bases to trimming and J lost 4 bases, with 14 bases between them. The germline CDR1 and CDR2 sequences are SEHNR and FQNEAQ (reference sequence). CDR3 length equals 14 residues. CDR3: CASSRDTTTYGYTF. CDR3 nucleotide sequence: TGTGCCAGCAGCCGGGACACTACTACCTATGGCTACACCTTC.

This clonotype came up a few times. V and J are TRBV29-1 and TRBJ2-1; D gene ambiguous. The germline gives CDR1 SQVTM, CDR2 ANQGSEA. The CDR3 runs 13 residues. Trimming removed 3 bases from V and 4 bases from J, with 10 bases in between. The CDR3: CSVEGLAYNEQFF. The DNA of the CDR3 is TGCAGCGTTGAGGGCCTCGCGTACAATGAGCAGTTCTTC.

This clonotype was observed at least ten times. This rearrangement joins TRBV7-8 to TRBJ2-7; possible D gene TRBD2, 5 bases. The germline gives CDR1 SGHVS, CDR2 FQNEAQ. Trimming removed 0 bases at V and 3 bases at J, with 9 bases between. The CDR3 totals 14 residues. CDR3 in DNA: TGTGCCAGCAGCTTAGCGCAGAGGGACTACGAGCAGTACTTC. This translates into CASSLAQRDYEQYF.

The chain carries TRBV6-5 and TRBJ1-1, with TRBD1 as a possible D gene (5 bases). V shed 0 bases and J shed 3 bases, with 11 bases lying between them. Germline CDR1 MNHEY, CDR2 SVGAGI. This CDR3 is 15 amino acids long. CDR3 amino acids: CASSYSITGDTEAFF. Here the CDR3 DNA reads TGTGCCAGCAGTTACTCGATTACGGGGGACACTGAAGCTTTCTTT.

This clonotype was counted ten times or more. The V call is TRBV11-2, the J call TRBJ2-7; D gene unclear. Trimming removed 4 bases at V and 2 bases at J, with 15 bases between. CDR3 size: 15 residues. Germline-derived CDR1 and CDR2 are SGHAT and FQNNGV. In nucleotides, the CDR3 is TGTGCCAGCAGCTCCACTGCCGGCCCTACCTACGAGCAGTACTTC. It specifies CASSSTAGPTYEQYF.

This clonotype was counted only a few times. CDR3 region: CASSSFFGRNTGELFF. The CDR3 coding sequence is TGTGCCAGCAGCTCTTTTTTCGGGAGGAACACCGGGGAGCTGTTTTTT. V usage is TRBV11-2 and J usage is TRBJ2-2, with D possibly TRBD2 on 6 matching bases. CDR1 SGHAT and CDR2 FQNNGV come from the germline V gene. The CDR3 runs to 16 residues. V gave up 4 bases and J gave up 1 base, with 13 bases separating them.

The chain recombines TRBV28 with TRBJ2-6, with 9 bases aligning to TRBD1. After removal of 6 bases from V and 3 bases from J, the junction contained 6 bases not matched to a gene. CDR1 and CDR2 from the germline V gene are MDHEN and SYDVKM. The CDR3 length is 16 residues. The CDR3 coding sequence is TGTGCCAGCAGCCCTAGGACAGGGGTTGGGGCCAACGTCCTGACTTTC. This codes for CASSPRTGVGANVLTF. Full variable domain (outside the CDR3, taken from reference TRBV28 and TRBJ2-6): DVKVTQSSRYLVKRTGEKVFLECVQDMDHENMFWYRQDPGLGLRLIYFSYDVKMKEKGDIPEGYSVSREKKERFSLILESASTNQTSMYLCASSPRTGVGANVLTFGAGSRLTVL.

The chain carries TRBV19 and TRBJ1-2; D gene ambiguous. This CDR3 has 12 residues. The germline V gene has CDR1 LNHDA and CDR2 SQIVND (reference sequence). V lost 5 bases and J lost 3, with 7 bases in between. DNA of the CDR3: TGTGCCAGTAGTTCCCAGCACTATGGCTACACCTTC. The encoded protein is CASSSQHYGYTF.

The V gene is TRBV3-1, the J gene TRBJ2-1, with a possible D match to TRBD1 (5 bases). Germline V gene sequence: CDR1 LGHDT, CDR2 YNNKEL (reference sequence). The CDR3 runs to 13 residues. Trimming removed 4 bases at V and 9 bases at J, with 13 bases between. The CDR3 sequence is CASSPGRAGEQFF. For the CDR3, the DNA is TGTGCCAGCAGCCCCGGCAGGGCTGGTGAGCAGTTCTTC.

There are many counts of this clonotype. The chain uses TRBV29-1 and TRBJ2-7; D is possibly TRBD1 or TRBD2 (5 bases each). The germline V and J ends were trimmed by 6 bases and 0 bases, with 15 bases remaining between them. The CDR3 totals 14 residues. Germline V gives CDR1 SQVTM, CDR2 ANQGSEA. This CDR3 is CSVLGTASSYEQYF. As DNA, the CDR3 is TGCAGCGTCTTAGGGACGGCGAGCTCCTACGAGCAGTACTTC.

This clonotype has ten or more counts. The CDR3 sequence: CASSLLGGLTTLDYGYTF. CDR3 nucleotide sequence: TGTGCCAGCAGCTTATTGGGGGGACTCACCACCCTTGACTATGGCTACACCTTC. This chain joins TRBV7-9 and TRBJ1-2, with D possibly TRBD1 on 5 matching bases. The CDR3 spans 18 residues. The germline V gene encodes CDR1 SEHNR and CDR2 FQNEAQ (reference sequence). Trimming left V 2 bases short and J 3 bases short, with 22 bases between.

This clonotype was counted only a few times. The CDR3 here is CASSLRTLYGYTF. As DNA, the CDR3 is TGTGCCAGCAGCCTCCGGACGCTCTATGGCTACACCTTC. The chain is built from TRBV12-3 or TRBV12-4 and TRBJ1-2; D gene ambiguous. Deletions cut 6 bases from V and 4 bases from J, with 12 bases between. The CDR3 has 13 amino acids.

The chain combines TRBV28 with TRBJ2-5; D call uncertain. The CDR3 is 13 residues long. The V end was cut by 6 bases, the J end by 5 bases, with 13 bases between. Germline-derived CDR1 and CDR2 are MDHEN and SYDVKM. Written as DNA, the CDR3 is TGTGCCAGCAGGCTCCCGCCTGCGGAGACCCAGTACTTC. Protein product: CASRLPPAETQYF.

The chain has TRBV29-1 and TRBJ1-3; D unclear. CDR3 length: 13 residues. V gave up 3 bases and J gave up 4 bases, with 10 bases separating them. Germline V gene sequence: CDR1 SQVTM, CDR2 ANQGSEA. In nucleotides, the CDR3 is TGCAGCGTTGAGAAAGGGATCGGAAACACCATATATTTT. It is translated as CSVEKGIGNTIYF.

The CDR3 sequence is CSARTPRQGGEGKLFF. The CDR3 bases are TGCAGTGCTAGAACACCCAGACAGGGGGGCGAAGGAAAACTGTTTTTT. The rearrangement uses TRBV20-1 and TRBJ1-4; 9 positions agree with TRBD1. Germline-derived CDR1 and CDR2 are DFQATT and SNEGSKA (reference sequence). CDR3 size: 16 residues. V lost 2 bases, J lost 10 bases, and 14 bases stayed unmatched.

This clonotype appeared a few times. V gene TRBV12-3 or TRBV12-4 combines with J gene TRBJ1-6, with 8 bases matching TRBD1. CDR3 length: 16 residues. Germline trimming cut 1 base from V and 8 bases from J; bases unmatched to any gene: 7. CDR3 sequence (DNA): TGTGCCAGCAGTTTAGTATCATACAGGGGGGATTCACCCCTCCACTTT. This codes for CASSLVSYRGDSPLHF.

The gene calls are TRBV20-1 and TRBJ2-1; D gene uncertain. V was shortened by 0 bases and J by 0 bases, with 12 bases between the two germline ends. Germline CDR1 reads DFQATT; CDR2 reads SNEGSKA (reference sequence). The CDR3 totals 16 residues. The CDR3 coding sequence is TGCAGTGCTAGAGACCCAAGGCTTAGCTCCTACAATGAGCAGTTCTTC. Amino acid sequence: CSARDPRLSSYNEQFF.

This clonotype was recorded a few times. The chain links TRBV6-2 or TRBV6-3 to TRBJ2-7; possibly TRBD2 for D (6 bases). The V end lost 4 bases, the J end lost 0 bases, and 13 bases lay between the germline ends. CDR3 length: 15 residues. Germline assignment: CDR1 MNHEY and CDR2 SVGEGT. The CDR3 DNA sequence: TGTGCCAGCAGTTTTATGGAGGGGAGCTCCTACGAGCAGTACTTC. Protein product: CASSFMEGSSYEQYF.

The chain employs TRBV25-1 and TRBJ2-1, with 9 bases that match TRBD1. The CDR3 is made up of 14 amino acids. The V segment lost 5 bases and the J segment 3 bases; nucleotides outside the gene matches: 2. The germline V gene has CDR1 MGHDK and CDR2 SYGVNS. In DNA, the CDR3 is TGTGCCAGCAGTACAGGGGGCAACTACAATGAGCAGTTCTTC. Encoded protein: CASSTGGNYNEQFF.

Only a few counts were recorded for this clonotype. The chain joins TRBV19 to TRBJ1-1; D gene ambiguous. V was pared by 5 bases and J by 12 bases, with 16 bases between. The CDR3 covers 12 residues. The germline V gene encodes CDR1 LNHDA and CDR2 SQIVND (reference sequence). In DNA, the CDR3 is TGTGCCAGTAGTCCCTTGGTGGGAGTAACTTTCTTT. As protein: CASSPLVGVTFF. The complete variable domain, with remaining parts taken from reference TRBV19 and TRBJ1-1, reads DGGITQSPKYLFRKEGQNVTLSCEQNLNHDAMYWYRQDPGQGLRLIYYSQIVNDFQKGDIAEGYSVSREKKESFPLTVTSAQKNPTAFYLCASSPLVGVTFFGQGTRLTVV.

In its sample, this clonotype was seen a few times. J is TRBJ1-1 and V is TRBV27, with 7 bases matching TRBD1. Germline assignment: CDR1 MNHEY and CDR2 SMNVEV (reference sequence). The CDR3 spans 17 residues. The trim removed 5 bases at V and 3 bases at J, leaving 15 bases unmatched. CDR3 sequence (DNA): TGTGCCAGCAGTGTACACAGGGGAGAGATCGCGGACACTGAAGCTTTCTTT. As protein: CASSVHRGEIADTEAFF.

The chain links TRBV28 to TRBJ2-1; TRBD1 agrees at 10 bases. J lost 9 bases, V lost 5 bases, and 10 bases had no gene match. The CDR3 runs to 15 residues. Germline loops: CDR1 MDHEN, CDR2 SYDVKM. This CDR3 is CASSHRDRGYGEQFF. The CDR3, as DNA: TGTGCCAGCAGTCACCGGGACAGGGGATACGGTGAGCAGTTCTTC.

This chain uses TRBV10-2 with TRBJ2-1; no reliable D call. The CDR3 extends over 11 amino acids. The germline V gene encodes CDR1 WSHSY and CDR2 SAAADI. Between the trimmed V and J ends, which lost 7 bases and 11 bases, there was a span of 12 bases. CDR3 protein: CASNPAPKQFF. The CDR3 DNA reads as TGCGCCAGCAACCCGGCGCCCAAGCAGTTCTTC.

The sample holds many counts of this clonotype. V gene TRBV12-3 or TRBV12-4 combines with J gene TRBJ1-1; D unclear. The V end lost 3 bases, the J end lost 7 bases, and 6 bases lay between the germline ends. The CDR3 is 11 residues long. The CDR3 sequence: CASSLGYEAFF. The CDR3 nucleotides read TGTGCCAGCAGTTTGGGTTATGAAGCTTTCTTT.

This clonotype was observed a few times. J is TRBJ2-2 and V is TRBV11-2; D might be TRBD2 (5 bases). Trimming shortened V by 6 bases and J by 2 bases, and 10 bases separated the two germline ends. This CDR3 contains 14 residues. Germline V lookup: CDR1 SGHAT, CDR2 FQNNGV. CDR3 amino acids: CASSLGSNTGELFF. The CDR3 DNA follows: TGTGCCAGCAGTCTGGGGAGTAACACCGGGGAGCTGTTTTTT. The variable domain in full, completed from reference TRBV11-2 and TRBJ2-2, reads EAGVAQSPRYKIIEKRQSVAFWCNPISGHATLYWYQQILGQGPKLLIQFQNNGVVDDSQLPKDRFSAERLKGVDSTLKIQPAKLEDSAVYLCASSLGSNTGELFFGEGSRLTVL.

The chain has TRBV29-1 and TRBJ2-5; D call uncertain. The V gene's germline CDR1 is SQVTM and CDR2 ANQGSEA. The CDR3 sequence is 10 residues long. The V gene lost 6 bases and the J gene lost 2 bases, with 4 bases spanning the gap. As DNA, the CDR3 is TGCAGCGTCTTACAAGAGACCCAGTACTTC. Encoded protein: CSVLQETQYF.

This clonotype has a count of ten or more. V and J are TRBV9 and TRBJ1-1; no firm D call. The CDR3 consists of 15 residues. Trimming shortened V by 0 bases and J by 0 bases, and 9 bases separated the two germline ends. Germline values: CDR1 SGDLS, CDR2 YYNGEE. The CDR3 loop is CASSVGGGMNTEAFF. CDR3 coding DNA: TGTGCCAGCAGCGTAGGTGGCGGCATGAACACTGAAGCTTTCTTT.